The rows below give T cell receptor beta chains drawn from one sample of a study of control samples from healthy donors and cancer patients. Some clones are missing from TCRdb's copy, which holds only in-frame ones; the method was immunoSEQ multiplex PCR. The data show 55,000 to 90,000 clones, around 82% seen once. The sequenced material came from blood. All receptors derive from a man in his fifties in good health. The CDR3 runs from the conserved cysteine through the conserved F or W. A D gene is named only where the DNA matches it firmly. Clone size is stated in some rows and not others, as once, few, many or a class when expanded.

DNA: TGTGCCAGAAGGTTGGGGGTTAGCTCCTACGAGCAGTACTTC
CDR3: CARRLGVSSYEQYF
V: TRBV5-3
length: 14
size: .
J: TRBJ2-7
D: .

DNA: TGTGCCAGCAGCTTAGTTTCATCGGGACAGGGCAAGTATGGCTACACCTTC
CDR3: CASSLVSSGQGKYGYTF
V: TRBV7-7
length: 17
size: .
J: TRBJ1-2
D: TRBD1

DNA: TGTGCCAGCTCACGCGGACCCCCCGAAGCTTTCTTT
CDR3: CASSRGPPEAFF
V: TRBV18
length: 12
size: .
J: TRBJ1-1
D: .

DNA: TGTGCCAGCAGCCCCGCAGCGGGAGATCGGGAGCTGTTTTTT
CDR3: CASSPAAGDRELFF
V: TRBV7-2
length: 14
size: once
J: TRBJ2-2
D: TRBD2

DNA: TGTGCCAGCTCCATTACAGAGAACACTGAAGCTTTCTTT
CDR3: CASSITENTEAFF
V: TRBV18
length: 13
size: few
J: TRBJ1-1
D: .

DNA: TGTGCCAGCAGTCTTCAGGGGAACACTGAAGCTTTCTTT
CDR3: CASSLQGNTEAFF
V: TRBV12-3/TRBV12-4
length: 13
size: .
J: TRBJ1-1
D: .

DNA: TGTGCCAGCACCGGGACAGGGGGCACAGATACGCAGTATTTT
CDR3: CASTGTGGTDTQYF
V: TRBV28
length: 14
size: .
J: TRBJ2-3
D: TRBD1

DNA: TGTGCCAGCAGTGGACCCCCCTGGGCCGGGGAGCTGTTTTTT
CDR3: CASSGPPWAGELFF
V: TRBV2
length: 14
size: .
J: TRBJ2-2
D: .

DNA: TGTGCCAGCAGTTGGACAGGGATGGGTAGCGCGACAGATACGCAGTATTTT
CDR3: CASSWTGMGSATDTQYF
V: TRBV11-3
length: 17
size: .
J: TRBJ2-3
D: TRBD1

DNA: TGTGCCAGCAGTTACTCTAGCGGGGGGGAGTACGAGCAGTACTTC
CDR3: CASSYSSGGEYEQYF
V: TRBV6-6
length: 15
size: .
J: TRBJ2-7
D: TRBD2

DNA: TGTGCCAGCGGAAAGGGACAGGGAACGAATGAGCAGTTCTTC
CDR3: CASGKGQGTNEQFF
V: TRBV28
length: 14
size: .
J: TRBJ2-1
D: TRBD1

DNA: TGCAGCGTCCCCGCGCTAGCGGGAGGGTTCGAGCAGTACTTC
CDR3: CSVPALAGGFEQYF
V: TRBV29-1
length: 14
size: medium-sized
J: TRBJ2-7
D: TRBD2

DNA: TGTGCCACCAGTGATTCGGGAGCTGGCTACACCTTC
CDR3: CATSDSGAGYTF
V: TRBV24-1
length: 12
size: once
J: TRBJ1-2
D: .

DNA: TGTGCCATCAGTGGACCCCCCCTGCAGGCAGGGCGGTCGGTAATCGGTTCACCCCTCCACTTT
CDR3: CAISGPPLQAGRSVIGSPLHF
V: TRBV10-3
length: 21
size: .
J: TRBJ1-6
D: .

DNA: TGTGCCAGCATTACGAGCCCCAACTGGGTTAATATCTATGGCTACACCTTC
CDR3: CASITSPNWVNIYGYTF
V: TRBV28
length: 17
size: once
J: TRBJ1-2
D: .

DNA: TGTGCCAGCAGCTTGTCGTCGGATCAAGAGACCCAGTACTTC
CDR3: CASSLSSDQETQYF
V: TRBV5-4
length: 14
size: .
J: TRBJ2-5
D: .

DNA: TGTGCCTGGAGTGCGGGGGGGCCCACAGATACGCAGTATTTT
CDR3: CAWSAGGPTDTQYF
V: TRBV30
length: 14
size: .
J: TRBJ2-3
D: TRBD2

DNA: TGCGCCAGCAGCCAAGATTGGGTAGAAGAGACCCAGTACTTC
CDR3: CASSQDWVEETQYF
V: TRBV4-3
length: 14
size: .
J: TRBJ2-5
D: .

DNA: TGCGCCAGCAGCTTGGTTGGGACAGCCAGGGCTTTCTTT
CDR3: CASSLVGTARAFF
V: TRBV5-1
length: 13
size: .
J: TRBJ1-1
D: TRBD1

DNA: TGTGCCAGCAGCGTAGAAACCGGGACGGCCGGGGAGCTGTTTTTT
CDR3: CASSVETGTAGELFF
V: TRBV9
length: 15
size: .
J: TRBJ2-2
D: .

DNA: TGTGCCTGGAATATCGGACTGAACACTGAAGCTTTCTTT
CDR3: CAWNIGLNTEAFF
V: TRBV30
length: 13
size: few
J: TRBJ1-1
D: .

DNA: TGTGCCAGCAGTTGGGCGGGTAGGAGGTACTATGGCTACACCTTC
CDR3: CASSWAGRRYYGYTF
V: TRBV5-6
length: 15
size: .
J: TRBJ1-2
D: .

DNA: TGTGCCAGTAGTATAGAGGCCGATCAGCCCCAGCATTTT
CDR3: CASSIEADQPQHF
V: TRBV19
length: 13
size: .
J: TRBJ1-5
D: .

DNA: TGTGCCAGCAGCGTCAGGGGCGCGGAAGCCAAAAACATTCAGTACTTC
CDR3: CASSVRGAEAKNIQYF
V: TRBV5-6
length: 16
size: .
J: TRBJ2-4
D: .

DNA: TGTGCCACCAGTACCCGGGGCGCGAGCTCCTACAATGAGCAGTTCTTC
CDR3: CATSTRGASSYNEQFF
V: TRBV24-1
length: 16
size: .
J: TRBJ2-1
D: .

DNA: TGTGCCAGCAGTGAGACCTTTGACACCGGGGAGCTGTTTTTT
CDR3: CASSETFDTGELFF
V: TRBV6-1
length: 14
size: .
J: TRBJ2-2
D: .

DNA: TGTGCCAGCAGCTTAAAAGCGGGAGCCGGGGAGCTGTTTTTT
CDR3: CASSLKAGAGELFF
V: TRBV7-3
length: 14
size: .
J: TRBJ2-2
D: TRBD2

DNA: TGCGCCAGCAGCTTGGTGCCGGGTTTAATGAACACTGAAGCTTTCTTT
CDR3: CASSLVPGLMNTEAFF
V: TRBV5-1
length: 16
size: .
J: TRBJ1-1
D: .

DNA: TGCAGCGCTGGACAGGGGGCAGGCGGGGAGCTGTTTTTT
CDR3: CSAGQGAGGELFF
V: TRBV29-1
length: 13
size: .
J: TRBJ2-2
D: TRBD1

DNA: TGTGCCAGCAGCTTGGCCGGGACTTATAGAACGGAGCAGTACTTC
CDR3: CASSLAGTYRTEQYF
V: TRBV5-6
length: 15
size: .
J: TRBJ2-7
D: .

DNA: TGTGCCAGTAGTATAGAGGGCCAAGACAATTTTAATGAAAAACTGTTTTTT
CDR3: CASSIEGQDNFNEKLFF
V: TRBV19
length: 17
size: .
J: TRBJ1-4
D: .

DNA: TGTGCCTGGAGTCGGGGTCTTGGAATTCAGCCCCAGCATTTT
CDR3: CAWSRGLGIQPQHF
V: TRBV30
length: 14
size: .
J: TRBJ1-5
D: .

DNA: TGTGCCAGCAGCCTAGACCCACTCGTCAGCGGCAAAAACATTCAGTACTTC
CDR3: CASSLDPLVSGKNIQYF
V: TRBV7-2
length: 17
size: .
J: TRBJ2-4
D: .

DNA: TGTGCCAGCAGACGATCCGGGACAGACAACAATGAGCAGTTCTTC
CDR3: CASRRSGTDNNEQFF
V: TRBV6-6
length: 15
size: .
J: TRBJ2-1
D: TRBD1

DNA: TGTGCCAGCAGGGAGGCAACAGGGCTCGAGCAGTACTTC
CDR3: CASREATGLEQYF
V: TRBV28
length: 13
size: .
J: TRBJ2-7
D: .

DNA: TGTGCCACCAGCAGAGATCGAGCCAGCAATGAGCAGTTCTTC
CDR3: CATSRDRASNEQFF
V: TRBV15
length: 14
size: .
J: TRBJ2-1
D: .

DNA: TGTGCCAGCAGCCTGGCTGTGAGGAACACTGAAGCTTTCTTT
CDR3: CASSLAVRNTEAFF
V: TRBV3-1/TRBV3-2
length: 14
size: .
J: TRBJ1-1
D: .

DNA: TGTGCCAGTAGTCAGACAGGGAGGAACACTGAAGCTTTCTTT
CDR3: CASSQTGRNTEAFF
V: TRBV19
length: 14
size: .
J: TRBJ1-1
D: TRBD1

DNA: TGCGCCAGCAGCTTGAAAGGGTCCAATGAGCAGTTCTTC
CDR3: CASSLKGSNEQFF
V: TRBV5-1
length: 13
size: once
J: TRBJ2-1
D: .

DNA: TGTGCCAGTCATGGGGGGTCTCGGAATCAGCCCCAGCATTTT
CDR3: CASHGGSRNQPQHF
V: TRBV19
length: 14
size: .
J: TRBJ1-5
D: .

DNA: TGTGCCAGCAAACAGGGAGTCATTTACGAGCAGTACTTC
CDR3: CASKQGVIYEQYF
V: TRBV6-5
length: 13
size: .
J: TRBJ2-7
D: .

DNA: TGCGCCAGCAGCCAAACGTTGGGGGACAATGAGCAGTTCTTC
CDR3: CASSQTLGDNEQFF
V: TRBV5-1
length: 14
size: .
J: TRBJ2-1
D: .

DNA: TGTGCCAGCAGCTTGGTTTCCGCGTTAGGGGCCAACGTCCTGACTTTC
CDR3: CASSLVSALGANVLTF
V: TRBV5-4
length: 16
size: once
J: TRBJ2-6
D: .

DNA: TGTGCCAGCAGTACGGGACAGGTCTATGGCTACACCTTC
CDR3: CASSTGQVYGYTF
V: TRBV12-3/TRBV12-4
length: 13
size: .
J: TRBJ1-2
D: TRBD1

DNA: TGTGCCATCCTTCAGGGACAGGGGACTGAAGCTTTCTTT
CDR3: CAILQGQGTEAFF
V: TRBV10-3
length: 13
size: .
J: TRBJ1-1
D: TRBD1

DNA: TGTGCCAGCCGACAACTAGCGGGGGACTACAATGAGCAGTTCTTC
CDR3: CASRQLAGDYNEQFF
V: TRBV6-6
length: 15
size: .
J: TRBJ2-1
D: TRBD2

DNA: TGTGCCAGCAGCCCCCGAACTCCTAACTCCCAAGAGACCCAGTACTTC
CDR3: CASSPRTPNSQETQYF
V: TRBV11-1
length: 16
size: .
J: TRBJ2-5
D: .

DNA: TGTGCCAGCAGCTTCCAAGGGATGAACACTGAAGCTTTCTTT
CDR3: CASSFQGMNTEAFF
V: TRBV5-4
length: 14
size: .
J: TRBJ1-1
D: .

DNA: TGTGCCAGCAAAGTTTCCCATGAGCAGTTCTTC
CDR3: CASKVSHEQFF
V: TRBV7-2
length: 11
size: once
J: TRBJ2-1
D: .

DNA: TGTGCCACCAGCAGAGTTGAGGGGAACTATGGCTACACCTTC
CDR3: CATSRVEGNYGYTF
V: TRBV15
length: 14
size: once
J: TRBJ1-2
D: .